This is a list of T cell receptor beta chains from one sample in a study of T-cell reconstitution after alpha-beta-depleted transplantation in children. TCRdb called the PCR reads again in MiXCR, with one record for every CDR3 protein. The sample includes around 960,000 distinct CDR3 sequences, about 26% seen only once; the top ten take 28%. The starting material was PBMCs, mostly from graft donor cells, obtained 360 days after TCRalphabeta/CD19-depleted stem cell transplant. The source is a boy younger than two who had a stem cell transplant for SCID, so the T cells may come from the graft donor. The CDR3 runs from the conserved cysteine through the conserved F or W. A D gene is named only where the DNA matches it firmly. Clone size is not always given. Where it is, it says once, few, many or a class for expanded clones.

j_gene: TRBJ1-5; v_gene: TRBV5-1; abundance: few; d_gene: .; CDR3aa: CASSTGQHSNQPQHF; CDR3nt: TGCGCCAGCAGCACCGGACAGCATAGCAATCAGCCCCAGCATTTT
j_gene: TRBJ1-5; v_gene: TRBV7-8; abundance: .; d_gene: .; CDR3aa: CASSPERVSTNQPQHF; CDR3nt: TGTGCCAGCAGCCCTGAGAGGGTGAGCACCAATCAGCCCCAGCATTTT
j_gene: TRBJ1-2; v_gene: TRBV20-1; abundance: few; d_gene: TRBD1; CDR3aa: CSARQGSGGYTF; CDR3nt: TGCAGTGCTCGACAGGGATCGGGTGGCTACACCTTC
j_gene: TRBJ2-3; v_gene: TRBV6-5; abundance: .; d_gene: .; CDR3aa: CASSQTIGKTYF; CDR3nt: TGTGCCAGCAGCCAGACTATCGGCAAAACGTATTTT
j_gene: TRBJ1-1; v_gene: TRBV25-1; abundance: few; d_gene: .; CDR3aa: CASSGSGGVRTEAFF; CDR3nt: TGTGCCAGCAGTGGTTCAGGAGGGGTGAGGACTGAAGCTTTCTTT
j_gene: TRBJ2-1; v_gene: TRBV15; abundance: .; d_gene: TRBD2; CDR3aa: CATSSLAGGDNEQFF; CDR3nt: TGTGCCACCAGCAGTCTAGCGGGGGGAGACAATGAGCAGTTCTTC
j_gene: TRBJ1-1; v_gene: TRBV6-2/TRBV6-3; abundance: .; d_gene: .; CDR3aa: CASRDQDRWNTEAFF; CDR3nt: TGTGCCAGCCGAGATCAAGACAGGTGGAACACTGAAGCTTTCTTT
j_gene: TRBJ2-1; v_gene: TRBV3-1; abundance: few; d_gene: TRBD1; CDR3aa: CASSEHAGTGGAPVDEQFF; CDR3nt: TGTGCCAGCAGCGAGCATGCCGGGACAGGGGGCGCCCCGGTGGATGAGCAGTTCTTC
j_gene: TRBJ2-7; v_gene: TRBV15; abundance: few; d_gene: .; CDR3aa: CATSRDGKGEPYEQYF; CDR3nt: TGTGCCACCAGCAGAGATGGAAAGGGTGAGCCCTACGAGCAGTACTTC
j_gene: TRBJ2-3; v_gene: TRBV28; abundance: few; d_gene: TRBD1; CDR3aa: CASSPRTGGRPSTDTQYF; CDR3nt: TGTGCCAGCAGCCCTCGGACAGGGGGCCGTCCTAGCACAGATACGCAGTATTTT
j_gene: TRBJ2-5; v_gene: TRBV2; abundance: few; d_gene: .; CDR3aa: CASSDRGWTQYF; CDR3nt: TGTGCCAGCAGTGATAGGGGTTGGACCCAGTACTTC
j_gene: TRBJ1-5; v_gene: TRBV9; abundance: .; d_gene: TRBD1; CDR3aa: CASSVAGQRNQPQHF; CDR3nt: TGTGCCAGCAGCGTAGCGGGACAGCGCAATCAGCCCCAGCATTTT
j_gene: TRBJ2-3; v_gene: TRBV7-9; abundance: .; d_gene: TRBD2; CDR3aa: CASSVVGRGNTDTQYF; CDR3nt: TGTGCCAGCAGCGTCGTGGGGCGGGGGAACACAGATACGCAGTATTTT